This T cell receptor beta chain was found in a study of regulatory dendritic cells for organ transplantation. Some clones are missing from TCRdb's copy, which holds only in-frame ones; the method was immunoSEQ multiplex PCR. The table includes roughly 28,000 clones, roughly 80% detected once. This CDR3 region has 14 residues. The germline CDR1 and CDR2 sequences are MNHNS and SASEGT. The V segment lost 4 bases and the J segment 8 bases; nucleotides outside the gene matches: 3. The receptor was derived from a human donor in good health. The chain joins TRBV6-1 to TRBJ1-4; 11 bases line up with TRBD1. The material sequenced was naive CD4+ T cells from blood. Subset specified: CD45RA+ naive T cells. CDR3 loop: CASSVDRGLEKLFF. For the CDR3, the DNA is TGTGCCAGCAGTGTGGACAGGGGGCTCGAAAAACTGTTTTTT.